Listed here are 10 T cell receptor beta chains from one sample, sequenced in a study of blood T cell repertoires in COVID-19 (dated by TCRdb to about 2020). The library came from the immunoSEQ multiplex PCR assay. The source is immuneACCESS, and TCRdb retained only in-frame sequences with V and J called. Part of the clones is not carried over; for the studies checked, unresolved V genes explain less than half of this, and the remainder is unexplained. A total of under 200,000 clones appear in this sample, around 86% of them only once. Together, the top ten hold under 3.5% of the sample. The sample taken for sequencing was peripheral blood. These receptors were obtained from a man in his 70s with acute or convalescent COVID-19.

This clone was seen only a few times. The J gene is TRBJ1-1, the V gene TRBV7-2, with D unclear. CDR3 length: 13 residues. V dropped 6 bases and J dropped 4 bases, with 12 bases sitting between them. Germline CDR1 reads SGHTA; CDR2 reads FQGNSA. The CDR3 region is CASRPTSATEAFF. CDR3 nucleotides: TGTGCCAGCAGGCCAACAAGTGCCACTGAAGCTTTCTTT.

The rearrangement joins TRBV7-9 to TRBJ2-1; D is possibly TRBD2 (7 bases). CDR3 length: 14 amino acids. Trimming cost V 5 bases and J 6 bases, with 14 bases left between them. Germline V gene data show CDR1 as SEHNR and CDR2 as FQNEAQ (reference sequence). This CDR3 is CASSPRGGGNEQFF. The CDR3 region has the DNA TGTGCCAGCAGCCCTCGGGGAGGGGGCAATGAGCAGTTCTTC.

This chain joins TRBV5-4 and TRBJ1-1; 7 bases fit TRBD1. The CDR3 extends over 14 amino acids. Germline loops: CDR1 SGHNT, CDR2 YYREEE (reference sequence). After removal of 4 bases from V and 1 base from J, the junction contained 4 bases not matched to a gene. The CDR3 sequence is CASSANRGNTEAFF. The DNA for the CDR3 is TGTGCCAGCAGCGCAAACAGGGGGAACACTGAAGCTTTCTTT.

The CDR3 DNA reads as TGTGCCAGCAGCTCCCTGGGACTAGCGGGATTCTCTGGGGCCAACGTCCTGACTTTC. Translated: CASSSLGLAGFSGANVLTF. The rearrangement links TRBV7-9 to TRBJ2-6, with 13 bases fitting TRBD2. The V segment lost 4 bases and the J segment 0 bases; nucleotides outside the gene matches: 6. The CDR3 spans 19 residues. Germline V gene lookup returns CDR1 SEHNR and CDR2 FQNEAQ (reference sequence).

The CDR3 sequence: CASSNGGNEQFF. As DNA, the CDR3 is TGTGCCAGCAGCAACGGGGGCAATGAGCAGTTCTTC. This rearrangement joins TRBV21-1 to TRBJ2-1; the table's D call TRBD2 went unverified against the DNA. TRBV21-1 is recorded as a pseudogene. The CDR3 covers 12 residues.

CDR3 in amino acids: CASSDRDFYNEQFF. The DNA of the CDR3 is TGTGCCAGCAGCGACCGGGACTTTTACAATGAGCAGTTCTTC. The rearrangement links TRBV9 to TRBJ2-1, with D perhaps matching TRBD2 (6 bases). Germline-derived CDR1 and CDR2 are SGDLS and YYNGEE. With 3 bases removed from V and 4 bases from J, the gap between germline ends came to 11 bases. The CDR3 consists of 14 residues.

The V and J genes are TRBV18 and TRBJ2-1, with D perhaps matching TRBD2 (5 bases). Trimming cost V 0 bases and J 3 bases, with 6 bases left between them. Germline loops: CDR1 KGHSH, CDR2 LQKENI. The CDR3 has 14 residues. In DNA form, the CDR3 reads TGTGCCAGCTCACCACCGAGCGGCTACAATGAGCAGTTCTTC. It translates to CASSPPSGYNEQFF.

The chain couples TRBV10-3 to TRBJ1-1; a weak D match, TRBD1 (5 bases). V lost 2 bases and J 4 bases, leaving 11 bases between the germline ends. The germline V gene has CDR1 ENHRY and CDR2 SYGVKD. The CDR3 contains 14 residues. The CDR3 protein is CAISERGAGTEAFF. In DNA, the CDR3 is TGTGCCATCAGTGAGAGGGGAGCGGGCACTGAAGCTTTCTTT.

In this sample, this clone turned up a few times. V and J are TRBV18 and TRBJ2-2; tentatively, D is TRBD2 (5 bases). Per germline, CDR1 KGHSH and CDR2 LQKENI. Trimming removed 5 bases at V and 4 bases at J, with 17 bases between. The CDR3 length is 16 residues. CDR3 DNA: TGTGCCAGCTCAACCCTAGCTCCGGCGGGCACCGGGGAGCTGTTTTTT. Encoded protein: CASSTLAPAGTGELFF.

This CDR3 is CASSEDGRNSPLHF. Here the CDR3 DNA reads TGTGCCAGCAGTGAAGACGGTCGGAATTCACCCCTCCACTTT. The chain joins TRBV2 to TRBJ1-6; no clear D. Germline CDR1 is SNHLY and CDR2 is FYNNEI. The CDR3 is made up of 14 amino acids. Deletions cut 1 base from V and 7 bases from J, with 8 bases between.